The 5 T cell receptor beta chains below were found in one sample sequenced in a study of blood T cells in healthy people across ages. The use of a sample-barcoded 5' primer and a J-beta primer mix characterized a second PCR of roughly 7 to 11 cycles. TCRdb fed the 5' RACE reads into MiXCR, producing one record per CDR3 protein. In the table there are about 590,000 distinct CDR3 sequences, 25% to 30% of which are singletons. The sample taken for sequencing was blood. Receptors were obtained from a woman older than 75 in good health.

The chain has TRBV29-1 and TRBJ1-2; no definite D call. The CDR3 contains 12 residues. Germline-derived CDR1 and CDR2 are SQVTM and ANQGSEA. The ends were cut back, 7 bases at V and 4 bases at J, with 13 bases in the middle. The CDR3: CSAKREAYGYTF. CDR3 in DNA: TGCAGCGCAAAACGGGAGGCCTATGGCTACACCTTC.

This clonotype was counted ten times or more. The chain couples TRBV5-1 to TRBJ2-7; TRBD2 matches at 14 bases. The CDR3 loop spans 17 amino acids. After removal of 3 bases from V and 5 bases from J, the junction contained 10 bases not matched to a gene. The germline V gene encodes CDR1 SGHRS and CDR2 YFSETQ. CDR3 amino acids: CASSYRLAGGPRDEQYF. CDR3 DNA sequence: TGCGCCAGCAGCTACAGACTAGCGGGGGGGCCTCGCGACGAGCAGTACTTC. Looking up the rest from reference TRBV5-1 and TRBJ2-7 gives the full variable domain: KAGVTQTPRYLIKTRGQQVTLSCSPISGHRSVSWYQQTPGQGLQFLFEYFSETQRNKGNFPGRFSGRQFSNSRSEMNVSTLELGDSALYLCASSYRLAGGPRDEQYFGPGTRLTVT.

The V gene is TRBV18, the J gene TRBJ1-1; 7 bases are a match to TRBD1. Looked up from germline, CDR1 is KGHSH and CDR2 is LQKENI. Trimming took 6 bases from V and 5 from J; bases not matched to a gene: 6. The CDR3 totals 13 residues. The CDR3 DNA reads as TGTGCCAGCTCTGCCGCAGGGGGGACTGAAGCTTTCTTT. Amino acids: CASSAAGGTEAFF.

The chain is built from TRBV19 and TRBJ1-5; 8 bases are a match to TRBD1. There are 16 residues in the CDR3. The V segment lost 4 bases and the J segment 0 bases; nucleotides outside the gene matches: 5. Germline V gives CDR1 LNHDA, CDR2 SQIVND (reference sequence). The CDR3 loop reads CASSTLTGDSNQPQHF. CDR3 DNA sequence: TGTGCCAGTAGTACCCTGACAGGGGATAGCAATCAGCCCCAGCATTTT.

This clonotype has just a few counts. A junction boundary mismatches the germline segment, possibly from a read error. The CDR3 nucleotides read TGTGCCAGCAGCTTACGCAGCCTTAATGAAAAACGGTTTTTT. Translating gives CASSLRSLNEKRFF. The V call is TRBV7-2, the J call TRBJ1-4; no definite D call. This CDR3 is built from 14 residues. Germline CDR1 reads SGHTA; CDR2 reads FQGNSA. Based on the CDR3 plus reference TRBV7-2 and TRBJ1-4, the full variable domain is GAGVSQSPSNKVTEKGKDVELRCDPISGHTALYWYRQSLGQGLEFLIYFQGNSAPDKSGLPSDRFSAERTGGSVSTLTIQRTQQEDSAVYLCASSLRSLNEKRFFGSGTQLSVL.